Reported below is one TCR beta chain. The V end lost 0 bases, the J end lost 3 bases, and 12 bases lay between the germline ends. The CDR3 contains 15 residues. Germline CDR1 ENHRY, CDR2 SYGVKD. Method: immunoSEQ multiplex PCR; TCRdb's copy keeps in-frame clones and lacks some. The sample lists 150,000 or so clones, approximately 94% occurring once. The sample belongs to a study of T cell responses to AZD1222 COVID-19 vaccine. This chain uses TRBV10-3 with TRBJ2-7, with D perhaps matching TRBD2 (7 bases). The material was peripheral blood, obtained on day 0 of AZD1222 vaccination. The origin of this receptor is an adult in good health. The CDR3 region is CAISESNGGLYEQYF. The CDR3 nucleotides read TGTGCCATCAGTGAGTCGAACGGGGGGCTCTACGAGCAGTACTTC.